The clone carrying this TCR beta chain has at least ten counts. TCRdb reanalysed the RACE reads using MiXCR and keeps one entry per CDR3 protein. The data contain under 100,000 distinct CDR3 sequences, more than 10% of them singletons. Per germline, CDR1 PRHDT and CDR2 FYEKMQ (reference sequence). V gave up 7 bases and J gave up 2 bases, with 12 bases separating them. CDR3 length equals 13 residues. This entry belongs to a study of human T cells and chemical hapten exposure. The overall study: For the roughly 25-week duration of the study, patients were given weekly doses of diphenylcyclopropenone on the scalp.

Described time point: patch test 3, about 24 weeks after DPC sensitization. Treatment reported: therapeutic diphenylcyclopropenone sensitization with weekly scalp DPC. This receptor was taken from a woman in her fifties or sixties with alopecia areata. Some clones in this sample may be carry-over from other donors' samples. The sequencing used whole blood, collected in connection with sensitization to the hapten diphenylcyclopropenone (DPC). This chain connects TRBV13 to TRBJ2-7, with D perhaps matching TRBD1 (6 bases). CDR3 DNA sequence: TGTGCCAGCACCCACAGGGCTGCCTACGAGCAGTACTTC. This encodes CASTHRAAYEQYF.